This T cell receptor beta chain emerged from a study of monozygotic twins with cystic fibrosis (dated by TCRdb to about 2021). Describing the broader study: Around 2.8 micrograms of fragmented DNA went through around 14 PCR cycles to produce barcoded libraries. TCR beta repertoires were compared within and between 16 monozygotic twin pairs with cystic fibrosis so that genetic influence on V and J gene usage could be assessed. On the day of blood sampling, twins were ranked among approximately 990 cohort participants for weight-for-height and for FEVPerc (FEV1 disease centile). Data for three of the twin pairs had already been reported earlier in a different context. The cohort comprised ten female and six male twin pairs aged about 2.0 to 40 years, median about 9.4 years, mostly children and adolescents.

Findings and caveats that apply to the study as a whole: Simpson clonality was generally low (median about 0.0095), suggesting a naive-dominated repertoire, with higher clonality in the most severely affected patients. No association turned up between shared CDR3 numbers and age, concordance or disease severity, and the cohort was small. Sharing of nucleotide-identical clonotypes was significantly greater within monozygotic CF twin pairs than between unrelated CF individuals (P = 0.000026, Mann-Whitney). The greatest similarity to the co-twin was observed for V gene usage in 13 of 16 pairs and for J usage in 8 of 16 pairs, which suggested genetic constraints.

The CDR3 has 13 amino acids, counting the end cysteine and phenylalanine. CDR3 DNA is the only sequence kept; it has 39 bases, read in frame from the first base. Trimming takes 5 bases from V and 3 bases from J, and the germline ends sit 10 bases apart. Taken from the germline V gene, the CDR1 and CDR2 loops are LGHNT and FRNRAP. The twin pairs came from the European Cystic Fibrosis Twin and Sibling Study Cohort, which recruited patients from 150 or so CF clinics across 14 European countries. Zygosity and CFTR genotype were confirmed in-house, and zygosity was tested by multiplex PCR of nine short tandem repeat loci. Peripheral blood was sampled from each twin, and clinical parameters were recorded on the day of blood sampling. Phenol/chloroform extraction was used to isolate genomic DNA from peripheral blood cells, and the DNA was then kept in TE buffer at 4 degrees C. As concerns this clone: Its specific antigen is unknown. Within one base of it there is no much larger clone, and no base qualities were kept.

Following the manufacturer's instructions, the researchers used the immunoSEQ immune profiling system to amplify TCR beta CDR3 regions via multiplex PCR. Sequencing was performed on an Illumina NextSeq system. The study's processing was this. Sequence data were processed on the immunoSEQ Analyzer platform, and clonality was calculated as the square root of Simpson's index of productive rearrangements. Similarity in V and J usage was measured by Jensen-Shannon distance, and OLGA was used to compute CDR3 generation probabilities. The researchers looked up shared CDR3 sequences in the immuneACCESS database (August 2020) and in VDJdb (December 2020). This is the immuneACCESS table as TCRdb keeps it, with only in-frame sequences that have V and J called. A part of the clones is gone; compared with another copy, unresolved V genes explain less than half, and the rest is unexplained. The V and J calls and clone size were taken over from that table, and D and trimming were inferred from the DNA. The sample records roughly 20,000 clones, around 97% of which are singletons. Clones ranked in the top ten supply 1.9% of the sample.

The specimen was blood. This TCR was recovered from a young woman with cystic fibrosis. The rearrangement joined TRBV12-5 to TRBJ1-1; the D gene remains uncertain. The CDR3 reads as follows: CASGLPIDTEAFF. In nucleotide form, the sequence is TGTGCTAGTGGTCTACCGATTGACACTGAAGCTTTCTTT.